This T cell receptor beta chain is drawn from a study of response to subunit inactivated influenza vaccine. Notes on the study in general: The authors put forward the suggestion that each seasonal influenza vaccination may bring in only a limited number of new T cells.

Germline lookup yields CDR1 MNHNS and CDR2 SASEGT. Trimming cost V 7 bases and J 8 bases, with 29 bases left between them. The CDR3 spans 17 residues. TCRdb fed the RT-PCR reads into MiXCR, producing one record per CDR3 protein. Of over 650,000 distinct CDR3 sequences in the sample, about a fifth were seen once. This clonotype came up a few times. The antigen is unknown. V is TRBV6-1 and J is TRBJ1-1, with D possibly TRBD1 on 6 matching bases. The sequence was obtained from a man aged 50 to 60 who received an inactivated influenza vaccine. This material consisted of PBMCs from blood, taken roughly 5 days after vaccination. DNA of the CDR3: TGTGCCAGCAATCTAGCCGTACGAGGGGGAAAACGAGAAGAAGCTTTCTTT. Residues: CASNLAVRGGKREEAFF.